What follows are 14 T cell receptor beta chains derived from one specimen sequenced in a study of blood T cell repertoires in COVID-19. Method: immunoSEQ multiplex PCR; TCRdb's copy keeps in-frame clones and lacks some. The profile shows roughly 270,000 clones, 88% of them singletons. Sequenced input: peripheral blood. Receptors originate from a man aged 18 to 29 with active or convalescent COVID-19.

The table lists this clone with a count of one. The chain recombines TRBV11-2 with TRBJ2-7; D is unresolved. Trimming pared 1 base from V and 1 base from J, leaving 5 bases between. Germline CDR1 is SGHAT and CDR2 is FQNNGV. This CDR3 spans 13 amino acids. The CDR3 region is CASSLATSYEQYF. As DNA, the CDR3 is TGTGCCAGCAGCTTAGCAACTTCCTACGAGCAGTACTTC.

The chain carries TRBV18 and TRBJ2-7; 8 bases map to TRBD1. CDR1 and CDR2 from the germline V gene are KGHSH and LQKENI. The trim removed 3 bases at V and 6 bases at J, leaving 13 bases unmatched. This CDR3 is built from 16 residues. CDR3 sequence (DNA): TGTGCCAGCTCACCCGCAGGGGGCAACCCGCCGGTCGAGCAGTACTTC. Its translation is CASSPAGGNPPVEQYF.

J is TRBJ1-2 and V is TRBV5-4; D uncertain. Trimming removed 0 bases from V and 7 bases from J, with 19 bases in between. The CDR3 is 16 residues long. Germline loops: CDR1 SGHNT, CDR2 YYREEE (reference sequence). CDR3 in amino acids: CASSLAGSIARRGYTF. The CDR3 DNA follows: TGTGCCAGCAGCTTGGCCGGGTCGATAGCACGGCGTGGCTACACCTTC. Looking up the rest from reference TRBV5-4 and TRBJ1-2 gives the full variable domain: ETGVTQSPTHLIKTRGQQVTLRCSSQSGHNTVSWYQQALGQGPQFIFQYYREEENGRGNFPPRFSGLQFPNYSSELNVNALELDDSALYLCASSLAGSIARRGYTFGSGTRLTVV.

V is TRBV3-1 (or the pseudogene TRBV3-2) and J is TRBJ1-2; D gene ambiguous. This CDR3 comprises 13 residues. The germline CDR1 and CDR2 sequences are LGHDT and YNNKEL (reference sequence). Trimming removed 0 bases at V and 10 bases at J, with 12 bases between. This CDR3 is CASSQDRWSAYTF. The CDR3 DNA reads TGTGCCAGCAGCCAAGACCGATGGAGCGCCTACACCTTC.

The rearrangement links TRBV27 to TRBJ1-1, with 9 bases matching TRBD1. The ends lost 3 bases at V and 4 bases at J; junction bases unmatched: 9. The CDR3 totals 16 residues. Germline loops: CDR1 MNHEY, CDR2 SMNVEV (reference sequence). CDR3 DNA sequence: TGTGCCAGCAGTTTTTCGGAACAGGGGGCGGTCACTGAAGCTTTCTTT. Translating it yields CASSFSEQGAVTEAFF.

V is TRBV9 and J is TRBJ2-7; possible D gene TRBD2, 6 bases. This CDR3 region has 15 residues. Germline V lookup: CDR1 SGDLS, CDR2 YYNGEE. V lost 3 bases, J lost 1 base, and 14 bases lay in between. CDR3 in amino acids: CASSAGRTDSYEQYF. In DNA form, the CDR3 reads TGTGCCAGCAGCGCTGGGAGGACTGATTCCTACGAGCAGTACTTC.

The table lists this clone with a few counts. This chain connects TRBV19 to TRBJ2-3, with D possibly matching TRBD1 (6 bases). Per the germline V gene, CDR1 is LNHDA and CDR2 is SQIVND (reference sequence). The CDR3 has 14 amino acids. Trimming removed 5 bases from V and 3 bases from J, with 12 bases in between. CDR3 in amino acids: CASSLKGETDTQYF. The DNA for the CDR3 is TGTGCCAGTAGTCTCAAGGGGGAGACAGATACGCAGTATTTT.

This clone was found once. The chain employs TRBV7-9 and TRBJ1-2; weak D call: TRBD1 (6 bases). Trimming took 1 base from V and 6 from J, leaving 12 bases between them. This CDR3 is 14 amino acids long. Germline V gives CDR1 SEHNR, CDR2 FQNEAQ (reference sequence). The CDR3 bases are TGTGCCAGCAGCTTAGGCAGGGGAATCGATGGCTACACCTTC. Protein: CASSLGRGIDGYTF.

This chain uses TRBV19 with TRBJ2-1; 8 positions agree with TRBD2. The CDR3 has 12 amino acids. Germline CDR1 and CDR2: LNHDA and SQIVND (reference sequence). The trim removed 8 bases at V and 11 bases at J, leaving 8 bases unmatched. CDR3 nucleotide sequence: TGTGCCAGTTGTTACCGGGGGGGACAGCAGTTCTTC. As protein: CASCYRGGQQFF. The full variable domain, completed using reference TRBV19 and TRBJ2-1, is DGGITQSPKYLFRKEGQNVTLSCEQNLNHDAMYWYRQDPGQGLRLIYYSQIVNDFQKGDIAEGYSVSREKKESFPLTVTSAQKNPTAFYLCASCYRGGQQFFGPGTRLTVL.

The chain recombines TRBV9 with TRBJ2-7, with 12 bases aligning to TRBD1. The germline V gene has CDR1 SGDLS and CDR2 YYNGEE. The CDR3 runs to 16 residues. Trimming cost V 4 bases and J 10 bases; bases outside gene matches: 15. CDR3 in amino acids: CASSLGPGQGARSQYF. The CDR3 region has the DNA TGTGCCAGCAGCCTAGGTCCGGGACAGGGGGCAAGGAGTCAGTACTTC.

The gene calls are TRBV11-2 and TRBJ1-2; D gene uncertain. Germline assignment: CDR1 SGHAT and CDR2 FQNNGV. The CDR3 sequence is 12 residues long. V lost 3 bases to trimming and J lost 5 bases, with 7 bases between them. Here the CDR3 DNA reads TGTGCCAGCAGCTTGAGTTTATATGGCTACACCTTC. Translated, it gives CASSLSLYGYTF.

This clone was detected only once. The CDR3 DNA is TGTGCCAGCAGCCACCCTAGCGGGGGGGCCTTCGGGAATGAGCAGTTCTTC. This translates into CASSHPSGGAFGNEQFF. This sequence joins TRBV3-1 (or the pseudogene TRBV3-2) and TRBJ2-1; 12 positions match TRBD2. Unmatched junction bases numbered 10, after V lost 3 bases and J lost 7 bases. The germline gives CDR1 LGHDT, CDR2 YNNKEL (reference sequence). This CDR3 is 17 amino acids long.

In regard to this clone: Different DNA sequences within this sample yield the same CDR3. The gene calls are TRBV5-1 and TRBJ1-6; 9 bases fit TRBD1. The V gene end was trimmed by 1 base and the J gene end by 9 bases; junction bases not matched to a gene: 5. The CDR3 runs 15 residues. Germline loops: CDR1 SGHRS, CDR2 YFSETQ. This CDR3 is CASSLKGQGGSPLHF. CDR3 in DNA: TGCGCCAGCAGCTTGAAGGGACAGGGAGGTTCACCCCTCCACTTT.

This chain joins TRBV12-3 or TRBV12-4 and TRBJ1-2; a possible D gene is TRBD1 (5 bases). This CDR3 contains 12 residues. Trimming removed 6 bases from V and 5 bases from J, with 10 bases in between. CDR3 amino acids: CASSTTVYGYTF. The CDR3 nucleotides are TGTGCCAGCAGCACGACAGTTTATGGCTACACCTTC.